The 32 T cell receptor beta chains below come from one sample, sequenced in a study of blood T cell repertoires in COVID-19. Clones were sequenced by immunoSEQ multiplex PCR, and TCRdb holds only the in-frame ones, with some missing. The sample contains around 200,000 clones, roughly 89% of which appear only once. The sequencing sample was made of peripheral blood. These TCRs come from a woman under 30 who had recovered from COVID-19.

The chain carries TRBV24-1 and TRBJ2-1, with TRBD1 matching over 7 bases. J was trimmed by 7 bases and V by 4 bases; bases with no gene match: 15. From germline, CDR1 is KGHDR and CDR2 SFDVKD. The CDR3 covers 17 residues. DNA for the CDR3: TGTGCCACCAGTGACTCACGGACCGGGACAGCCTCTAATGAGCAGTTCTTC. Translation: CATSDSRTGTASNEQFF.

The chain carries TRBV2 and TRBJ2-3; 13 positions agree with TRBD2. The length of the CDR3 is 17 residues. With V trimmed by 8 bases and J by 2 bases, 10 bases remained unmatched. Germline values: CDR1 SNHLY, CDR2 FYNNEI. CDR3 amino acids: CASWVGLAGAPTDTQYF. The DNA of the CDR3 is TGTGCCAGCTGGGTAGGACTAGCGGGGGCCCCCACAGATACGCAGTATTTT.

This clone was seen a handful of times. The CDR3 sequence is CASSDSRGNTF. The CDR3, as DNA: TGTGCCAGCAGTGACTCGAGGGGGAACACCTTC. The genes are TRBV5-6 and TRBJ1-2; tentative D call: TRBD1 (6 bases). The V and J ends lost 5 bases and 12 bases respectively, with 14 bases between them. Germline-derived CDR1 and CDR2 are SGHDT and YYEEEE. The CDR3 is made up of 11 amino acids.

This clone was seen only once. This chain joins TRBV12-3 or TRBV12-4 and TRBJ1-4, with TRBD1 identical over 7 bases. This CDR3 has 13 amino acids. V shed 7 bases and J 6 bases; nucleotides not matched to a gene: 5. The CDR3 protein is CASNPGTDEKLFF. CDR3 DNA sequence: TGTGCCAGCAACCCGGGGACAGATGAAAAACTGTTTTTT.

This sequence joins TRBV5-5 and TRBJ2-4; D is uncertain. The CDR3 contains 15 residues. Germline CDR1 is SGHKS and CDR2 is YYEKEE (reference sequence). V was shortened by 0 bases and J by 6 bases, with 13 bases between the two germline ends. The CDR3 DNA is TGTGCCAGCAGCTTGGGTTATGGCAGAAGAAACATTCAGTACTTC. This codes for CASSLGYGRRNIQYF.

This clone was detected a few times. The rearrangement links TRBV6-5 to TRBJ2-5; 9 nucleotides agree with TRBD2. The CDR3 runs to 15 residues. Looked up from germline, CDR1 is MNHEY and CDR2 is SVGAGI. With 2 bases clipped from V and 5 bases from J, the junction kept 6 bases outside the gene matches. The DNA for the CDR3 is TGTGCCAGCAGTTACAGCCTAGCGGGAAGGGAGACCCAGTACTTC. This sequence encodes CASSYSLAGRETQYF.

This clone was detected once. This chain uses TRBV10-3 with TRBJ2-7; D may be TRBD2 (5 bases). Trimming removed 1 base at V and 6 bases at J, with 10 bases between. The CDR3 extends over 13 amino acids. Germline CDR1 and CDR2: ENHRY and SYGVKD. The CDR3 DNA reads TGTGCCATCAGTGAGTTAGGAGGATTCGAGCAGTACGTC. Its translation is CAISELGGFEQYV.

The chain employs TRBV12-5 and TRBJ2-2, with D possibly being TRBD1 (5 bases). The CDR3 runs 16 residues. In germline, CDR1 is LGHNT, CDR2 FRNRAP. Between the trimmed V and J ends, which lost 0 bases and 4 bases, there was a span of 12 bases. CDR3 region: CASGLVLGPRTGELFF. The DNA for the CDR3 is TGTGCTAGTGGTTTGGTATTGGGGCCTCGCACCGGGGAGCTGTTTTTT. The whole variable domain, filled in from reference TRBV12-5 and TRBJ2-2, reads DARVTQTPRHKVTEMGQEVTMRCQPILGHNTVFWYRQTMMQGLELLAYFRNRAPLDDSGMPKDRFSAEMPDATLATLKIQPSEPRDSAVYFCASGLVLGPRTGELFFGEGSRLTVL.

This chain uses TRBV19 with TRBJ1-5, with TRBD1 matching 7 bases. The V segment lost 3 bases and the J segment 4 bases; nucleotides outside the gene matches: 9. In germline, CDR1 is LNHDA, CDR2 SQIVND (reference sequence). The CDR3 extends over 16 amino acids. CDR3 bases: TGTGCCAGTAGTATCGTTCGGGGGACAGAAAATCAGCCCCAGCATTTT. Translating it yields CASSIVRGTENQPQHF. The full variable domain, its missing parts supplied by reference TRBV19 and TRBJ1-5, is DGGITQSPKYLFRKEGQNVTLSCEQNLNHDAMYWYRQDPGQGLRLIYYSQIVNDFQKGDIAEGYSVSREKKESFPLTVTSAQKNPTAFYLCASSIVRGTENQPQHFGDGTRLSIL.

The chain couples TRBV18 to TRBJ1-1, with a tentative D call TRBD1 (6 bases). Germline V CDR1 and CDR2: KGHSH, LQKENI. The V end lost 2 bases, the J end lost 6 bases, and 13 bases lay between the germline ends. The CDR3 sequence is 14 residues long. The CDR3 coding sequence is TGTGCCAGCTCACCAGCGGGGGCAAGGGCTGAAGCTTTCTTT. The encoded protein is CASSPAGARAEAFF.

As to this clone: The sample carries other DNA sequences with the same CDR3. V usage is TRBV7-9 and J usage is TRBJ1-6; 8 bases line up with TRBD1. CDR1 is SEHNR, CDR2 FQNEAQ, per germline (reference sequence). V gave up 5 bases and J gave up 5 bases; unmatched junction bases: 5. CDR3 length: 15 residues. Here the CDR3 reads CASSLGQGNNSPLHF. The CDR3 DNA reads TGTGCCAGCAGCCTAGGACAGGGTAATAATTCACCCCTCCACTTT.

The DNA of the CDR3 is TGCGCCAGCAGCTTGCAGGGGGACACTGAAGCTTTCTTT. The encoded protein is CASSLQGDTEAFF. This chain joins TRBV5-1 and TRBJ1-1; 7 positions agree with TRBD1. V was pared by 1 base and J by 3 bases, with 0 bases of the junction left unmatched. The CDR3 has 13 amino acids. Germline V gene sequence: CDR1 SGHRS, CDR2 YFSETQ.

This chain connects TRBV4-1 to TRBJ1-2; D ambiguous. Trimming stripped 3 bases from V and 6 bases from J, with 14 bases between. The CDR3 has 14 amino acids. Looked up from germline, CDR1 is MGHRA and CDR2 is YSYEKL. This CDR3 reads CASSHVLSWDGYTF. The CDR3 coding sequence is TGCGCCAGCAGCCACGTACTATCCTGGGATGGCTACACCTTC.

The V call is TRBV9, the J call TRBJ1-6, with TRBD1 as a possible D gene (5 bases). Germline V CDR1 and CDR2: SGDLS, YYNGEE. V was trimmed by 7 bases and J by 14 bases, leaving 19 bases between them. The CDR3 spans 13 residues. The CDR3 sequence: CASEGPFGGALHF. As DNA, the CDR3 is TGTGCCAGCGAAGGACCCTTCGGGGGAGCCCTCCACTTT.

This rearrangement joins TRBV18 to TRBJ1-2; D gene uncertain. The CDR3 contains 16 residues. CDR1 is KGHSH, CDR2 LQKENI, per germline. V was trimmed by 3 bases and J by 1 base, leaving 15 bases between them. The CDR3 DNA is TGTGCCAGCTCACCGAGCGAGGGATTCCGTAACTATGGCTACACCTTC. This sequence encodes CASSPSEGFRNYGYTF.

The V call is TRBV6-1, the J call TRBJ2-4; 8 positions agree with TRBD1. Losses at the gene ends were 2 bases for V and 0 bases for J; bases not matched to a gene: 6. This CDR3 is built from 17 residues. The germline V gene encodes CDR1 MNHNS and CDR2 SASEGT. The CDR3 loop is CASSEWGQVLAKNIQYF. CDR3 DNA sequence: TGTGCCAGCAGTGAATGGGGACAGGTCCTAGCCAAAAACATTCAGTACTTC.

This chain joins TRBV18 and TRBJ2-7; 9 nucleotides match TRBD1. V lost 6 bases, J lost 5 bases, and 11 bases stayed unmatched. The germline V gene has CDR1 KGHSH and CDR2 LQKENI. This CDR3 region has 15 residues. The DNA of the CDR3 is TGTGCCAGCTCTTTCGCCGGGACAGGGCCAGACGAGCAGTACTTC. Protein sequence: CASSFAGTGPDEQYF.

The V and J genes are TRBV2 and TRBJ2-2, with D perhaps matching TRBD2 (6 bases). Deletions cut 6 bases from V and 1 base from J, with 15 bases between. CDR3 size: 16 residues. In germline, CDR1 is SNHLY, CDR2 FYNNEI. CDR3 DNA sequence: TGTGCCAGCAGCTCGCCGGGGGACGGGAACACCGGGGAGCTGTTTTTT. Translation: CASSSPGDGNTGELFF.

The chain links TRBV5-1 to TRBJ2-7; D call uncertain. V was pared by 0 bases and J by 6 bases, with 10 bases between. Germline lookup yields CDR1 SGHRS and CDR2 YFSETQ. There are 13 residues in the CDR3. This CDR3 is CASSLAPRGEQYF. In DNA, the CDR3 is TGCGCCAGCAGCTTGGCCCCCCGCGGCGAGCAGTACTTC.

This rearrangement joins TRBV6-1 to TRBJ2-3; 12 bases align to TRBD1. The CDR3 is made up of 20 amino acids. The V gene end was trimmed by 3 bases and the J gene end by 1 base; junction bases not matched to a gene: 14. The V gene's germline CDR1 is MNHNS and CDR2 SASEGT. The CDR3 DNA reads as TGTGCCAGCAGTGAGGAGTACCCCGGGACAGGGGGCCGACGCACAGATACGCAGTATTTT. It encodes CASSEEYPGTGGRRTDTQYF.

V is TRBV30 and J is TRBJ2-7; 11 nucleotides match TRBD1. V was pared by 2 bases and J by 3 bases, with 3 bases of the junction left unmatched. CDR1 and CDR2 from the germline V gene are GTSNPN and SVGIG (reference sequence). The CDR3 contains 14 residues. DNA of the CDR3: TGTGCCTGGAGTTATGGGACAGGGGGCTACGAGCAGTACGTC. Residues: CAWSYGTGGYEQYV.

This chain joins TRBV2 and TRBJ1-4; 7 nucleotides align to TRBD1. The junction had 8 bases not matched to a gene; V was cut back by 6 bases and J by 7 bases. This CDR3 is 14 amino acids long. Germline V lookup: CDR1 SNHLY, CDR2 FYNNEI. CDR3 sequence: CASSTDRMGEKLFF. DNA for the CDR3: TGTGCCAGCAGCACGGACAGGATGGGTGAAAAACTGTTTTTT.

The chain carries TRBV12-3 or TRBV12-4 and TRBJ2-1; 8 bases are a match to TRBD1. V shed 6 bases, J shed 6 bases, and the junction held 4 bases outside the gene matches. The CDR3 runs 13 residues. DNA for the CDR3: TGTGCCAGCAGGGACAGGGCGTCCAATGAGCAGTTCTTC. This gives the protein CASRDRASNEQFF.

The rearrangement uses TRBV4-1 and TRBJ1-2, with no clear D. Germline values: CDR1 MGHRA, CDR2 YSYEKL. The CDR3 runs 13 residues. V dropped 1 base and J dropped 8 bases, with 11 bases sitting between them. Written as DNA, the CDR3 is TGCGCCAGCAGCCAAGGACAAGAATACGGCTACACCTTC. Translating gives CASSQGQEYGYTF.

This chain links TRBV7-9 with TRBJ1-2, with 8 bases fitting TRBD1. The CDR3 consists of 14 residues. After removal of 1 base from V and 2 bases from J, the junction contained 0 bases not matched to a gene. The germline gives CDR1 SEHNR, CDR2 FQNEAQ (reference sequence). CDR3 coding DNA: TGTGCCAGCAGCTTAGGGACAGGGAACTATGGCTACACCTTC. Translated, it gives CASSLGTGNYGYTF.

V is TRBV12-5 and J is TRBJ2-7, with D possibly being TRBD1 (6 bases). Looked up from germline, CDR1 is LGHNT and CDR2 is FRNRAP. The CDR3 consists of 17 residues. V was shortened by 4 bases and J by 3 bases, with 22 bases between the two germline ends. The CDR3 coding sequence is TGTGCTAGTGGTTCCGAAAAAGCCGGGACAAGGGACTACGAGCAGTACGTC. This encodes CASGSEKAGTRDYEQYV.

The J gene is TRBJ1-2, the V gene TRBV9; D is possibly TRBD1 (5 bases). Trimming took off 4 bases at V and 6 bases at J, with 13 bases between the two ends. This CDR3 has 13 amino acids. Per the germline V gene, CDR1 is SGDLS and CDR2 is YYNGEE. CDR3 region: CASSHQGPNGYTF. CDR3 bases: TGTGCCAGCAGCCATCAGGGCCCCAATGGCTACACCTTC.

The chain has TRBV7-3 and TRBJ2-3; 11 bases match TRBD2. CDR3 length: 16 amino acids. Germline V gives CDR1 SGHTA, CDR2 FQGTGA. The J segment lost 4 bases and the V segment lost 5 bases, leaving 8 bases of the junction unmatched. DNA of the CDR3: TGTGCCAGCAGCCCAGATAGCGGGAGGGGTGCAGATACGCAGTATTTT. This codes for CASSPDSGRGADTQYF.

The CDR3 DNA reads as TGTGCCAGCAGTGAGGCACCTGCAACTAATGAAAAACTGTTTTTT. Translating it yields CASSEAPATNEKLFF. The chain links TRBV25-1 to TRBJ1-4; D not certain. CDR1 and CDR2 from the germline V gene are MGHDK and SYGVNS. The germline V and J ends were trimmed by 3 bases and 0 bases, with 8 bases remaining between them. CDR3 length equals 15 residues.

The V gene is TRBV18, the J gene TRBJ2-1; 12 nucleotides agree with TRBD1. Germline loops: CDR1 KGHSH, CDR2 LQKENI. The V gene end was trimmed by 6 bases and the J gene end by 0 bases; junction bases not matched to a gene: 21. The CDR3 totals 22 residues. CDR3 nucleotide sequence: TGTGCCAGCTCCCGGCGGGACAGGGGGCTTCTTTTTGAGACACTCTCCTACAATGAGCAGTTCTTC. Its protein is CASSRRDRGLLFETLSYNEQFF.

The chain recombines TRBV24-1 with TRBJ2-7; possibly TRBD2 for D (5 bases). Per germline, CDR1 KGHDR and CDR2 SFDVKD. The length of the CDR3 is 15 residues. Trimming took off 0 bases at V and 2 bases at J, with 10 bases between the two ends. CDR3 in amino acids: CATSDLERLTYEQYV. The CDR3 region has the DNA TGTGCCACCAGTGATTTGGAGCGACTAACCTACGAGCAGTACGTC.

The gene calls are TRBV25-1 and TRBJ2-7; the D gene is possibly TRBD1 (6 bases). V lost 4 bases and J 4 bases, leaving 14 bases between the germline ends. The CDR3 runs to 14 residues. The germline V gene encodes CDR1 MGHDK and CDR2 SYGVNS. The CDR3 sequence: CASSAAGTRYEQYF. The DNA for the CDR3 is TGTGCCAGCAGTGCAGCCGGGACAAGATACGAGCAGTACTTC.